This T cell receptor beta chain was sequenced in a study of PD-1 blockade in classical Hodgkin lymphoma. This clone appeared a single time. Sample time point: cycle 4 day 1 (C4D1), after less than 7 weeks of nivolumab. Every patient relapsed after autologous stem cell transplantation, and brentuximab vedotin exposure varied. The authors purified CD4+ T cells from thawed PBMCs by magnetic negative selection. CDR3 length: 17 residues. The V end lost 4 bases, the J end lost 1 base, and 19 bases lay between the germline ends. Germline lookup yields CDR1 SQVTM and CDR2 ANQGSEA. TCRdb's table, derived via immunoSEQ multiplex PCR, lists solely in-frame clones and lacks some. The repertoire holds around 30,000 clones, with about 88% as singletons.

This TCR derives from a human donor with classical Hodgkin lymphoma. The sample here was CD4+ T cells from blood, taken before the fourth cycle of nivolumab. The chain joins TRBV29-1 to TRBJ2-2; D perhaps matches TRBD2 (6 bases). The CDR3 region is CSVVLVRRGLNTGELFF. As DNA, the CDR3 is TGCAGCGTTGTCCTGGTTAGGAGGGGACTGAACACCGGGGAGCTGTTTTTT.